This T cell receptor beta chain stems from a study of PD-1 blockade in classical Hodgkin lymphoma. The CDR3 consists of 16 residues. Germline lookup yields CDR1 SGDLS and CDR2 YYNGEE. With 0 bases clipped from V and 5 bases from J, the junction kept 9 bases outside the gene matches. Brentuximab vedotin exposure varied, and every patient relapsed after autologous stem cell transplantation. The table came from immunoSEQ multiplex PCR; TCRdb's copy has only in-frame clones and leaves some out. This table has some 15,000 clones, 83% appearing once. This sequence joins TRBV9 and TRBJ2-5; 8 nucleotides line up with TRBD2. This receptor was taken from a human donor with classical Hodgkin lymphoma. Specimen: peripheral blood mononuclear cells (PBMCs), collected at baseline. The CDR3 region has the DNA TGTGCCAGCAGCGTAGGGTACGGGGGGGCCATTGAGACCCAGTACTTC. It is translated as CASSVGYGGAIETQYF. The whole variable domain, remainder taken from reference TRBV9 and TRBJ2-5, is DSGVTQTPKHLITATGQRVTLRCSPRSGDLSVYWYQQSLDQGLQFLIQYYNGEERAKGNILERFSAQQFPDLHSELNLSSLELGDSALYFCASSVGYGGAIETQYFGPGTRLLVL.